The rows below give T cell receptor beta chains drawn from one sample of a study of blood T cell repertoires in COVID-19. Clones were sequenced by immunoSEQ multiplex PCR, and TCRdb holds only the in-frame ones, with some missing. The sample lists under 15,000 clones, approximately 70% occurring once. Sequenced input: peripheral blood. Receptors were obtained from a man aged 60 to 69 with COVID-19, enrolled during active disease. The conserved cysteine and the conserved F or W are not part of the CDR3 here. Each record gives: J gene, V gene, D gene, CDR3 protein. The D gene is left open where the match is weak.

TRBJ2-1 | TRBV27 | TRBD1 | ASSRPGQGLEWQF
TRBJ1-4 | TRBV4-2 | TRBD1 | ASSQPTGGDEKLF
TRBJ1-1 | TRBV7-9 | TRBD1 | ASSWTGAEAF
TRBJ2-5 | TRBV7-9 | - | ASSSPGYQETQY
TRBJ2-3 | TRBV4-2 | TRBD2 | ASSRLLAVEGTDTQY
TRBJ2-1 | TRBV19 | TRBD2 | ASSTGLAYEQF
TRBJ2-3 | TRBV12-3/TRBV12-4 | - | ASSSYKNTQY
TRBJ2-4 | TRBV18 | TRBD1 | ASSRTGAKNIQY
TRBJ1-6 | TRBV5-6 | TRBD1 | ASSLRGLGSPLH
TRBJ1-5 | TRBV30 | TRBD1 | AWSPRDRGNQPQH
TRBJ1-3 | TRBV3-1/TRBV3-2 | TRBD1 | ASSQIQGSGNTIY
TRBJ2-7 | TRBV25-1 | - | ASSERGTYEQY
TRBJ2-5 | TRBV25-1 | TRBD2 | ASSHTGGLRETQY
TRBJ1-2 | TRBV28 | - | ASSFSVARLSENYGYT
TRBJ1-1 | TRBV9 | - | ASSVATREAF
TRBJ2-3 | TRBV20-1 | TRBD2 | SASYGGGTSTDTQY
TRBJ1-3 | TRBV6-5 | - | ASSPNRETGNTIY
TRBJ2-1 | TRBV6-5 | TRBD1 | ASGSGTGLPYEQF
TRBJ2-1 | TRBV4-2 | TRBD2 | ASSQAGLAGVNEQF
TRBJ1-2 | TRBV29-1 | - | SVEESSAVHYGYT
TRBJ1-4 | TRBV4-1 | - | ASLQRGGNEKLF
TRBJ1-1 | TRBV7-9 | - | ASSTGQNTEAF
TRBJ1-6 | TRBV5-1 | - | ASSSGTASSYNSPLH
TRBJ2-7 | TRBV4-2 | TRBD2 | ASSPIGAGESYEQY
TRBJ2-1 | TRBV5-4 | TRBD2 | ASSLGLAGYNEQF
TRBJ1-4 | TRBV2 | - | ATGTSYEKLF
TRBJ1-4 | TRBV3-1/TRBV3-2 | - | ASSQGRAPTNEKLF
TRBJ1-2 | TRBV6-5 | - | ASSILAGSRNGYT
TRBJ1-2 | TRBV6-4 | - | ASSSNGAGYT
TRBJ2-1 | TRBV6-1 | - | ASSEGVARYNEQF